Presented here are 29 T cell receptor beta chains from one specimen sequenced in a study of PD-1 blockade in classical Hodgkin lymphoma. Only in-frame clones appear in the TCRdb table, and some are missing; sequencing was by immunoSEQ multiplex PCR. Of roughly 81,000 clones in the sample, about nine tenths were seen once. Each of the patients experienced relapse following autologous stem cell transplantation, and their brentuximab vedotin exposure differed. Sequenced material: peripheral blood mononuclear cells (PBMCs), taken before the second cycle of nivolumab. The receptors derive from a human donor with classical Hodgkin lymphoma.

This chain joins TRBV19 and TRBJ2-5, with a weak D call TRBD1 (6 bases). V gave up 7 bases and J gave up 6 bases, with 15 bases separating them. The CDR3 loop spans 13 amino acids. Germline CDR1 is LNHDA and CDR2 is SQIVND (reference sequence). CDR3 in DNA: TGTGCCAGTACGGGTTCAGGGGCGAAGACCCAGTACTTC. Protein product: CASTGSGAKTQYF.

This clone occurred a few times. The CDR3 sequence is CASSGLAGATQYF. DNA of the CDR3: TGTGCCAGCAGTGGGCTAGCCGGGGCGACCCAGTACTTC. The J gene is TRBJ2-5, the V gene TRBV25-1; TRBD1 or TRBD2 may be the D gene (5 bases each). The CDR3 is made up of 13 amino acids. V lost 4 bases and J 7 bases, leaving 13 bases between the germline ends. Germline loops: CDR1 MGHDK, CDR2 SYGVNS.

This clone was recorded once. V gene TRBV6-6 combines with J gene TRBJ2-1; D gene ambiguous. The germline CDR1 and CDR2 sequences are MNHNY and SVGAGI (reference sequence). This CDR3 is 14 amino acids long. With 3 bases removed from V and 4 bases from J, the gap between germline ends came to 10 bases. DNA of the CDR3: TGTGCCAGCAGTTATCGGCAAGCGTACAATGAGCAGTTCTTC. It translates to CASSYRQAYNEQFF.

The chain carries TRBV6-1 and TRBJ2-3; D possibly uses TRBD1 or TRBD2 (6 bases each). Germline V gives CDR1 MNHNS, CDR2 SASEGT. The CDR3 is 17 residues long. V was trimmed by 2 bases and J by 7 bases, leaving 22 bases between them. This CDR3 reads CASSELGGPHRSNTQYF. The CDR3 DNA sequence: TGTGCCAGCAGTGAATTGGGGGGCCCCCATCGGAGTAATACGCAGTATTTT.

The genes are TRBV5-1 and TRBJ1-1; possibly TRBD1 for D (5 bases). The germline V gene has CDR1 SGHRS and CDR2 YFSETQ. The CDR3 totals 16 residues. V lost 0 bases, J lost 0 bases, and 12 bases lay in between. CDR3 sequence reads: CASSLGTIAMNTEAFF. The CDR3, as DNA: TGCGCCAGCAGCTTGGGGACAATAGCCATGAACACTGAAGCTTTCTTT.

This sequence joins TRBV18 and TRBJ2-3; D is undetermined. The CDR3 extends over 15 amino acids. CDR1 KGHSH and CDR2 LQKENI come from the germline V gene. With 0 bases removed from V and 5 bases from J, the gap between germline ends came to 12 bases. Written as DNA, the CDR3 is TGTGCCAGCTCACCACCTATAGGTACGAGAGATACGCAGTATTTT. Translated, it gives CASSPPIGTRDTQYF.

This clone was observed once. The chain recombines TRBV27 with TRBJ1-2; 10 nucleotides match TRBD1. This CDR3 has 18 residues. The V gene end was trimmed by 5 bases and the J gene end by 3 bases; junction bases not matched to a gene: 15. Germline V lookup: CDR1 MNHEY, CDR2 SMNVEV (reference sequence). As DNA, the CDR3 is TGTGCCAGCAGTAAAGGGACAGGGGTAGGACTAAGGGACTATGGCTACACCTTC. As protein: CASSKGTGVGLRDYGYTF.

The rearrangement uses TRBV6-5 and TRBJ1-4; a possible D gene is TRBD1 (6 bases). The V gene lost 0 bases and the J gene lost 7 bases, with 12 bases spanning the gap. The CDR3 has 15 residues. Germline-derived CDR1 and CDR2 are MNHEY and SVGAGI. CDR3 coding DNA: TGTGCCAGCAGTTACTCGAGGGGGGCCGGTGAAAAACTGTTTTTT. Translating it yields CASSYSRGAGEKLFF.

The J gene is TRBJ2-7, the V gene TRBV18, with D perhaps matching TRBD1 or TRBD2 (7 bases each). V lost 2 bases to trimming and J lost 1 base, with 24 bases between them. CDR3 length: 19 amino acids. Germline CDR1 and CDR2: KGHSH and LQKENI. Here the CDR3 reads CASSPFPGGVRQKSYEQYF. The CDR3 nucleotides read TGTGCCAGCTCACCATTCCCAGGGGGGGTAAGGCAAAAATCCTACGAGCAGTACTTC.

The chain is built from TRBV6-4 and TRBJ2-3; 10 bases match TRBD1. The CDR3 consists of 17 residues. Germline V gene sequence: CDR1 MRHNA, CDR2 SNTAGT. The ends lost 4 bases at V and 1 base at J; junction bases unmatched: 8. CDR3 DNA: TGTGCCAGCAGTGTCACAACCGGGACAGGGGGCACAGATACGCAGTATTTT. This translates into CASSVTTGTGGTDTQYF.

The V and J genes are TRBV7-2 and TRBJ2-5; 16 bases fit TRBD2. The V and J ends lost 6 bases and 3 bases, in that order; junction bases with no gene match: 13. This CDR3 region has 19 residues. CDR1 is SGHTA and CDR2 is FQGNSA in the germline V gene. CDR3 coding DNA: TGTGCCAGCAGGATAGGGGGGACTAGCGGGAGGGCCCAGGAAGAGACCCAGTACTTC. It codes for CASRIGGTSGRAQEETQYF. The whole variable domain, remainder taken from reference TRBV7-2 and TRBJ2-5, is GAGVSQSPSNKVTEKGKDVELRCDPISGHTALYWYRQSLGQGLEFLIYFQGNSAPDKSGLPSDRFSAERTGGSVSTLTIQRTQQEDSAVYLCASRIGGTSGRAQEETQYFGPGTRLLVL.

The rearrangement joins TRBV28 to TRBJ2-5; D is perhaps TRBD2 (6 bases). CDR1 and CDR2 (germline): MDHEN, SYDVKM. CDR3 length equals 13 residues. V lost 4 bases, J lost 5 bases, and 11 bases lay in between. The CDR3 DNA reads as TGTGCCAGCAGTTGGGAGGCGCCCGAGACCCAGTACTTC. It codes for CASSWEAPETQYF.

The chain has TRBV5-6 and TRBJ2-7, with TRBD2 matching 15 bases. The CDR3 covers 16 residues. The germline V gene encodes CDR1 SGHDT and CDR2 YYEEEE. The V and J ends lost 2 bases and 1 base, in that order; junction bases with no gene match: 1. The CDR3 reads CASSLGLAGGSYEQYF. The CDR3 bases are TGTGCCAGCAGCTTAGGACTAGCGGGAGGGTCCTACGAGCAGTACTTC. The complete variable domain, with remaining parts taken from reference TRBV5-6 and TRBJ2-7, reads DAGVTQSPTHLIKTRGQQVTLRCSPKSGHDTVSWYQQALGQGPQFIFQYYEEEERQRGNFPDRFSGHQFPNYSSELNVNALLLGDSALYLCASSLGLAGGSYEQYFGPGTRLTVT.

V usage is TRBV6-4 and J usage is TRBJ2-7; D gene ambiguous. The CDR3 loop spans 12 amino acids. Germline CDR1 and CDR2: MRHNA and SNTAGT. Between the trimmed V and J ends, which lost 6 bases and 1 base, there was a span of 7 bases. CDR3 bases: TGTGCCAGCAGAGCGAAATCCTACGAGCAGTACTTC. It codes for CASRAKSYEQYF.

The chain uses TRBV6-1 and TRBJ1-5; 7 bases match TRBD1. The germline gives CDR1 MNHNS, CDR2 SASEGT. The CDR3 covers 15 residues. J lost 8 bases, V lost 3 bases, and 10 bases had no gene match. CDR3 sequence reads: CASSENPGGREPQHF. For the CDR3, the DNA is TGTGCCAGCAGTGAGAACCCAGGGGGAAGGGAGCCCCAGCATTTT.

The gene calls are TRBV9 and TRBJ1-4; possible D gene TRBD1, 6 bases. Germline V gene sequence: CDR1 SGDLS, CDR2 YYNGEE. The length of the CDR3 is 15 residues. With 3 bases removed from V and 4 bases from J, the gap between germline ends came to 13 bases. The CDR3 bases are TGTGCCAGCAGCGGCCCGAGGGGGGGTAATGAAAAACTGTTTTTT. Its translation is CASSGPRGGNEKLFF.

This chain joins TRBV28 and TRBJ1-2, with D maybe TRBD1 (6 bases). The V and J ends lost 1 base and 8 bases respectively, with 14 bases between them. The CDR3 is 14 amino acids. Germline V lookup: CDR1 MDHEN, CDR2 SYDVKM. CDR3 sequence reads: CASSLSPGGGGYTF. As DNA, the CDR3 is TGTGCCAGCAGTTTATCGCCCGGAGGGGGGGGCTACACCTTC.

The CDR3 is CASRIRQWGQENTGELFF. CDR3 DNA: TGTGCCAGCAGGATACGCCAGTGGGGACAGGAAAACACCGGGGAGCTGTTTTTT. This chain joins TRBV2 and TRBJ2-2, with TRBD1 matching 8 bases. Per germline, CDR1 SNHLY and CDR2 FYNNEI. This CDR3 is 18 amino acids long. V was clipped by 6 bases and J by 2 bases; unmatched bases: 14.

This sequence joins TRBV6-6 and TRBJ2-7, with a weak D call TRBD1 (5 bases). V was trimmed by 5 bases and J by 0 bases, leaving 14 bases between them. CDR3 length: 15 amino acids. Germline V gene lookup returns CDR1 MNHNY and CDR2 SVGAGI (reference sequence). The CDR3 loop reads CASSETELSSYEQYF. In nucleotides, the CDR3 is TGTGCCAGCAGTGAGACAGAGCTGAGCTCCTACGAGCAGTACTTC.

V usage is TRBV27 and J usage is TRBJ2-2; 7 positions agree with TRBD1. Unmatched junction bases numbered 7, after V lost 1 base and J lost 5 bases. CDR3 length equals 16 residues. The germline gives CDR1 MNHEY, CDR2 SMNVEV (reference sequence). CDR3 in DNA: TGTGCCAGCAGTTTATTTACAGGGGAGTGGACCGGGGAGCTGTTTTTT. Its translation is CASSLFTGEWTGELFF.

The chain couples TRBV5-1 to TRBJ1-1; D remains ambiguous. Germline values: CDR1 SGHRS, CDR2 YFSETQ. This CDR3 is 15 amino acids long. Trimming shortened V by 0 bases and J by 1 base, and 10 bases separated the two germline ends. CDR3 in amino acids: CASSLALSGNTEAFF. The CDR3 nucleotides are TGCGCCAGCAGCTTGGCCCTTAGTGGGAACACTGAAGCTTTCTTT.

The chain is built from TRBV2 and TRBJ1-5; D unresolved. Germline V gene lookup returns CDR1 SNHLY and CDR2 FYNNEI. V gave up 1 base and J gave up 4 bases, with 8 bases separating them. CDR3 length: 14 residues. The CDR3 DNA sequence: TGTGCCAGCAGTGAAGACTTGTTAAATCAGCCCCAGCATTTT. Translation: CASSEDLLNQPQHF.

The V call is TRBV6-6, the J call TRBJ2-3; D is unclear. Per the germline V gene, CDR1 is MNHNY and CDR2 is SVGAGI (reference sequence). The CDR3 contains 12 residues. The CDR3 spells CVASPRRDTQYF. DNA of the CDR3: TGTGTCGCGTCCCCACGGAGAGATACGCAGTATTTT.

The chain joins TRBV11-2 to TRBJ2-7, with 9 nucleotides matching TRBD1. Germline V CDR1 and CDR2: SGHAT, FQNNGV. The CDR3 totals 15 residues. J gave up 3 bases and V 5 bases, and 8 bases lay outside the gene matches. CDR3 residues: CASSHLRDRDYEQYF. CDR3 nucleotide sequence: TGTGCCAGCAGCCATTTGAGGGACAGGGACTACGAGCAGTACTTC.

CDR3 sequence: CASGPVNTGELFF. Here the CDR3 DNA reads TGTGCCAGCGGGCCGGTGAACACCGGGGAGCTGTTTTTT. The chain has TRBV7-9 and TRBJ2-2; D unresolved. The V end lost 8 bases, the J end lost 1 base, and 8 bases lay between the germline ends. The V gene's germline CDR1 is SEHNR and CDR2 FQNEAQ (reference sequence). CDR3 length: 13 amino acids.

CDR3: CASSLPKGGEQYF. CDR3 DNA: TGTGCCAGCTCCCTCCCCAAGGGGGGCGAGCAGTACTTC. The V gene is TRBV28, the J gene TRBJ2-7; D may correspond to TRBD1 or TRBD2 (6 bases each). V dropped 8 bases and J dropped 6 bases, with 17 bases sitting between them. This CDR3 has 13 residues. The germline V gene encodes CDR1 MDHEN and CDR2 SYDVKM.

The genes are TRBV6-5 and TRBJ2-7; TRBD1 might be the D (6 bases). Trimming cost V 2 bases and J 4 bases, with 15 bases left between them. CDR1 and CDR2 (germline): MNHEY, SVGAGI. CDR3 length: 15 amino acids. The CDR3 DNA reads TGTGCCAGCAGTTACGGGGGCAGGGGTTATTACGAGCAGTACTTC. Translating gives CASSYGGRGYYEQYF.

This chain joins TRBV28 and TRBJ1-1; no clear D. The CDR3 has 11 residues. Trimming took off 3 bases at V and 10 bases at J, with 9 bases between the two ends. CDR1 MDHEN and CDR2 SYDVKM come from the germline V gene. The CDR3 here is CASSFDLSAFF. CDR3 nucleotides: TGTGCCAGCAGTTTTGACCTCTCAGCTTTCTTT.

The rearrangement uses TRBV7-7 and TRBJ2-1; 10 positions agree with TRBD2. The J segment lost 9 bases and the V segment lost 5 bases, leaving 10 bases of the junction unmatched. Germline CDR1 is SSHAT and CDR2 is FNYEAQ (reference sequence). The CDR3 runs to 15 residues. The CDR3 region is CASSPTAGGPGEQFF. The CDR3 DNA follows: TGTGCCAGCAGCCCGACAGCGGGAGGGCCTGGTGAGCAGTTCTTC.